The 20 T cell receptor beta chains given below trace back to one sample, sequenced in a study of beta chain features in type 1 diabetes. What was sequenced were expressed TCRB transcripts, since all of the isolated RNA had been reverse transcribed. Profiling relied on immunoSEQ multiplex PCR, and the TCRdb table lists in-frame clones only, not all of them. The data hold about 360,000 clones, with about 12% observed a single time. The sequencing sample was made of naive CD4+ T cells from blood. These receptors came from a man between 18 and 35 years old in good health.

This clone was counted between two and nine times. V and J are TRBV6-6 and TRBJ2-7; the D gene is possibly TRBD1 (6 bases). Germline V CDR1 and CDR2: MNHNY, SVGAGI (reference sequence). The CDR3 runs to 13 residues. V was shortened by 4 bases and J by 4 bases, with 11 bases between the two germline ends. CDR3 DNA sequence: TGTGCCAGCAGTTCGGCAGGGGATTACGAGCAGTACTTC. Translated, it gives CASSSAGDYEQYF.

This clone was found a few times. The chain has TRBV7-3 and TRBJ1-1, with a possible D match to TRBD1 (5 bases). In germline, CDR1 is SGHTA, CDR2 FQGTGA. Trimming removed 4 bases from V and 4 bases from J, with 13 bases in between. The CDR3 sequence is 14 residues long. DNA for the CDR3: TGTGCCAGCAGCTGGAGGGGCGAGCCCACTGAAGCTTTCTTT. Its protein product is CASSWRGEPTEAFF.

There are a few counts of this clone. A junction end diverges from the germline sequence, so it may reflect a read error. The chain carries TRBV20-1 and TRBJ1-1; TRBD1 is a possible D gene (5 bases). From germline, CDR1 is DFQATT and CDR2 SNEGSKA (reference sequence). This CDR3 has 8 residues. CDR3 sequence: CSARTGGF. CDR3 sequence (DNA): TGCAGTGCTAGAACAGGTGGCTTT.

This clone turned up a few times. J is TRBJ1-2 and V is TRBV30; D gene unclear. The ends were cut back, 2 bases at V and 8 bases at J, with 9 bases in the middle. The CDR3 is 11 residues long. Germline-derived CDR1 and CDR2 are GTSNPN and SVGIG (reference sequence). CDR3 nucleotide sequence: TGTGCCTGGAGTCGGGGAGGCGGCTACACCTTC. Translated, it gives CAWSRGGGYTF.

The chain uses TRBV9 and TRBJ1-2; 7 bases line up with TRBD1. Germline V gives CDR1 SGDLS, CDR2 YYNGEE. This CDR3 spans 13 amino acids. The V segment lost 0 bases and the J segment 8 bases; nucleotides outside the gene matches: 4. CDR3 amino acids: CASSVATGDGYTF. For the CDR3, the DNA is TGTGCCAGCAGCGTAGCAACAGGGGACGGCTACACCTTC.

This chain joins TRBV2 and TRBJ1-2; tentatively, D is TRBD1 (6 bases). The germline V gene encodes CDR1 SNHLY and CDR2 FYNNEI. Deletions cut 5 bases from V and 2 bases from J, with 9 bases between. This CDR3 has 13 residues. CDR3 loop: CASSSDSNYGYTF. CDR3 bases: TGTGCCAGCAGTTCGGACAGCAACTATGGCTACACCTTC. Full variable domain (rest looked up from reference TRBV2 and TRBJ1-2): EPEVTQTPSHQVTQMGQEVILRCVPISNHLYFYWYRQILGQKVEFLVSFYNNEISEKSEIFDDQFSVERPDGSNFTLKIRSTKLEDSAMYFCASSSDSNYGYTFGSGTRLTVV.

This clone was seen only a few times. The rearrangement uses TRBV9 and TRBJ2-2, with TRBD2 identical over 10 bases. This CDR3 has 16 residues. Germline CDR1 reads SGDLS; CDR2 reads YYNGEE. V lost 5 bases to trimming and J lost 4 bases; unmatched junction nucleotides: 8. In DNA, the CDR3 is TGTGCCAGCAGTGCCACGGGACTAGCGACCACCGGGGAGCTGTTTTTT. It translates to CASSATGLATTGELFF. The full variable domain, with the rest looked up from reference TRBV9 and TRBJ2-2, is DSGVTQTPKHLITATGQRVTLRCSPRSGDLSVYWYQQSLDQGLQFLIQYYNGEERAKGNILERFSAQQFPDLHSELNLSSLELGDSALYFCASSATGLATTGELFFGEGSRLTVL.

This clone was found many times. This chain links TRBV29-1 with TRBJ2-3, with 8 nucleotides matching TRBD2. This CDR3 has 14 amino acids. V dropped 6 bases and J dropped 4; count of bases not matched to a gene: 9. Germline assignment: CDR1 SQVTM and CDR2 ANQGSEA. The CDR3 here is CSVGLAGVPDTQYF. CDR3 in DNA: TGCAGCGTCGGACTAGCTGGCGTACCAGATACGCAGTATTTT.

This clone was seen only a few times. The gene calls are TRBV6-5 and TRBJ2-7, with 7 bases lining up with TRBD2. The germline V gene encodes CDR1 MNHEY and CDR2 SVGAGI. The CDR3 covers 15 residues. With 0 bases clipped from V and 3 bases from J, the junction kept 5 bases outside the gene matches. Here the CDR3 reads CASSYSSGTIYEQYF. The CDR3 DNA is TGTGCCAGCAGTTACTCGAGCGGGACCATCTACGAGCAGTACTTC.

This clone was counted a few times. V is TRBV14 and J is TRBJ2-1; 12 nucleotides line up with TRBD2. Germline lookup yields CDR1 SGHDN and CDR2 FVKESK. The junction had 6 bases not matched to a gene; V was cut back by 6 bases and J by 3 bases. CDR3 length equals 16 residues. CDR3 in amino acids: CASRRTSGNFYNEQFF. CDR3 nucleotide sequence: TGTGCCAGCAGGAGGACTAGCGGGAATTTCTACAATGAGCAGTTCTTC.

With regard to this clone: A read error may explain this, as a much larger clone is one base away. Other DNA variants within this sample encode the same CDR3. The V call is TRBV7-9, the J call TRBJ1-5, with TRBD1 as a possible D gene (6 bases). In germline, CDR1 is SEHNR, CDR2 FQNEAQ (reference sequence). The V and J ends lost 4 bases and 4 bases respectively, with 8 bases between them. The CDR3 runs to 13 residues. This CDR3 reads CASSSQGNQPQHF. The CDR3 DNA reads TGTGCCAGCAGCTCGCAGGGGAATCAGCCCCAGCATTTT.

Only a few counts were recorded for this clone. The CDR3 sequence: CASSLGLPDSYNEQFF. In DNA form, the CDR3 reads TGTGCCAGCAGCTTGGGACTCCCCGACTCCTACAATGAGCAGTTCTTC. The chain carries TRBV5-4 and TRBJ2-1, with D unresolved. V was trimmed by 0 bases and J by 0 bases, leaving 10 bases between them. The CDR3 contains 16 residues. Germline CDR1 reads SGHNT; CDR2 reads YYREEE (reference sequence).

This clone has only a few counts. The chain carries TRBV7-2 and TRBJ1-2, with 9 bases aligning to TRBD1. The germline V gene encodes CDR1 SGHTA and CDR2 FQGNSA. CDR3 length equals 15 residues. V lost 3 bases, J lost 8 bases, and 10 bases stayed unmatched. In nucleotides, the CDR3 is TGTGCCAGCAGCTTGACAGGGGGGAAAGACTTCGGCTACACCTTC. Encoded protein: CASSLTGGKDFGYTF.

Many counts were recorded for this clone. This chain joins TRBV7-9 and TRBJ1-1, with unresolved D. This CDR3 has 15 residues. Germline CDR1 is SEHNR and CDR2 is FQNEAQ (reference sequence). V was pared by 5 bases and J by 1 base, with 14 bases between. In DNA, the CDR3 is TGTGCCAGCAGCCCGAGACCCCGACAGAACACTGAAGCTTTCTTT. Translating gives CASSPRPRQNTEAFF.

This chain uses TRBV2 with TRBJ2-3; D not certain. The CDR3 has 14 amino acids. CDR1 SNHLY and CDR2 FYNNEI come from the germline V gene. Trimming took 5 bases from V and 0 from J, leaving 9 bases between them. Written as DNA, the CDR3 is TGTGCCAGCAGTTTCATGAGGAGCACAGATACGCAGTATTTT. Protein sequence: CASSFMRSTDTQYF.

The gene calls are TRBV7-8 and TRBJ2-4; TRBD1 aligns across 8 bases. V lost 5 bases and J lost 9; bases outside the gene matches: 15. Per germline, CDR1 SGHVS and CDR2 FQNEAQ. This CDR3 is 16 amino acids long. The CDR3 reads CASSRQGQGILSIQYF. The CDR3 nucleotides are TGTGCCAGCAGCAGGCAAGGACAGGGAATACTCTCCATTCAGTACTTC.

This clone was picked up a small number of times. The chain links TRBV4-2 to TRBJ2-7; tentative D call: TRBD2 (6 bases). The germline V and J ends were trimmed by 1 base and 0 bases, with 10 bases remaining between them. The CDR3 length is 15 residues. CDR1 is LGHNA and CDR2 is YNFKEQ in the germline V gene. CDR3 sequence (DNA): TGTGCCAGCAGCCAAGCCCCTAGCGACTCCTACGAGCAGTACTTC. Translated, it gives CASSQAPSDSYEQYF.

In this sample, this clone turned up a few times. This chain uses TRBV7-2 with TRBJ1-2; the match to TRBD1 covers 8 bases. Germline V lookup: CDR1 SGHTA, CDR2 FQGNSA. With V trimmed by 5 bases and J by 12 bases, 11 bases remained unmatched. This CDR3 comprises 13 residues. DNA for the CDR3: TGTGCCAGCAGCCCATATGAGACAGGGGTAAACACCTTC. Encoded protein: CASSPYETGVNTF.

This CDR3 is CASSPIPTGVNTGELFF. The CDR3 bases are TGTGCCAGCAGCCCGATTCCTACAGGGGTTAACACCGGGGAGCTGTTTTTT. V is TRBV7-9 and J is TRBJ2-2; TRBD1 matches at 7 bases. Germline lookup yields CDR1 SEHNR and CDR2 FQNEAQ (reference sequence). V lost 5 bases, J lost 2 bases, and 11 bases stayed unmatched. CDR3 length: 17 residues.

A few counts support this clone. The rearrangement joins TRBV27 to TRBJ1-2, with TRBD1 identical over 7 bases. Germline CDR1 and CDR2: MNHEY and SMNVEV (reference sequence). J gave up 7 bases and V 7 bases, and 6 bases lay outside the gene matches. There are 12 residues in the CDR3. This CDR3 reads CASKTGFGGYTF. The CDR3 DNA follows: TGTGCCAGCAAGACAGGGTTTGGTGGCTACACCTTC.